Described below is a single TCR delta chain sequence and its context. There are a few counts of this clone. Its antigen is not yet known. The protein held in TCRdb is that of a much larger clone and does not match this DNA's translation at residue 14, likely because of a read error; the protein shown is translated from the DNA. The sample is drawn from a study of γδ T cells in repeated Plasmodium falciparum infection (TCRdb year 2021). Looking at the study overall: The natural-infection arm enrolled Malian children exposed to intense seasonal malaria transmission and compared the Malian children with Australian children matched for age and gender. Four controlled human malaria infections were administered to about five malaria-naive U.S. adults over roughly 590 days by bites from P. falciparum NF54-infected Anopheles stephensi mosquitoes. Samples were collected from controlled-infection subjects at baseline, immediately before selected infections, and 21 days after each infection. The gammadelta TCR repertoires from Mali were analysed in two ways: cross-sectionally during periods with no transmission, and longitudinally across episodes of acute febrile malaria. Using both natural infection in Mali and controlled human malaria infection, the study looked at the way repeated Plasmodium falciparum infection shapes the human gammadelta T cell repertoire.

Paper-wide results and their limitations: The controlled-infection cohort was small, limiting analysis of inter-individual variability in gammadelta T cell responses. The Malian cohort was drawn from a small rural village made up mostly of one ethnic group, which limits generalizability.

Library prep was done by multiplex PCR. The run used an Illumina MiSeq. Each sorted gammadelta T cell sample was sequenced for both the TCR gamma (TRG) and TCR delta (TRD) chains. The authors processed their data as follows. Repertoire analyses included clonotype tree plots, accumulated frequency of the top 20 clonotypes, diversity index (DI) and D75 metrics. Identical DNA sequences were merged into single rows after TCRdb reprocessed the public reads with CATT. TCRdb, not the authors, supplied the V and J calls. Present in this sample are 75,000 to 95,000 delta-chain clones, over 0.9% of which were seen just once. Jointly, the top ten make up approximately 10% of the sample. The specimen sequenced was gamma-delta T cells from blood. This sequence was found in a pool of human donors (malaria-infected and uninfected, not separated).

CDR3 loop: CALGDAPGGGQYTNKLIF. The bases read TGTGCTCTTGGGGACGCCCCCGGAGGGGGACAGTACACCAATAAACTCATCTTT. The V and J genes are TRDV1 and TRDJ1, and the D gene may be TRDD3, 6 bases matching. Here the J gene was assigned by germline matching of the DNA, as TCRdb has none. Based on the germline V gene, the CDR1 and CDR2 sequences are TSWWSYY and QGS. From the cysteine through the phenylalanine, the CDR3 covers 18 amino acids. Only the CDR3 portion is preserved as DNA: 54 bases, with reading frame beginning at the first base.